Given below is one T cell receptor beta chain in context. As yet, its antigen is unknown. CDR3 length: 13 residues. Trimming took 3 bases from V and 5 from J, leaving 11 bases between them. Looked up from germline, CDR1 is LNHDA and CDR2 is SQIVND (reference sequence). This record comes from a study of OX40 agonist ivuxolimab in advanced cancers. Study in general: Participants could have had prior anti-PD-1, anti-PD-L1 or anti-CTLA-4 therapy, and around 40% had some. Partial responses were seen in three patients, one with hepatocellular carcinoma and two with cutaneous melanoma.

Study findings and constraints: Expanded peripheral T-cell antigen specificity went undetermined. Clones of CD4+ and CD8+ blood T cells grew by week 6 at doses of 0.1 to 3.0 mg/kg.

Libraries were prepared by immunoSEQ multiplex PCR; TCRdb keeps only in-frame clonotypes and omits some of them. The sample consists of under 50,000 clones, approximately 90% of them appearing once. The sequencing used CD4+ or CD8+ T cells sorted from blood, collected in a trial of the OX40 agonist ivuxolimab. V gene TRBV19 combines with J gene TRBJ2-7; TRBD1 is a possible D gene (6 bases). This sequence was found in an adult with an advanced solid tumor such as melanoma, head and neck, liver or kidney cancer. CDR3 residues: CASSIVSGDEQYF. Written as DNA, the CDR3 is TGTGCCAGTAGTATTGTGTCAGGGGACGAGCAGTACTTC.